The clone carrying this T cell receptor beta chain was seen a single time. A much larger clone lies one base from this, so it may be a read error. The data originate from a study of T cells in Graves' hyperthyroidism and ophthalmopathy. Germline CDR1 is SNHLY and CDR2 is FYNNEI. The CDR3 runs to 11 residues. Regions amplified from RNA transcripts were the TCR beta CDR3 regions. HTBI primers were the set used in a first-round RT-PCR of the TCR CDR3. TCRdb processed the multiplex PCR reads anew with MiXCR; each CDR3 protein has one entry. The data show roughly 700,000 distinct CDR3 sequences, 17% seen once.

The rearrangement joins TRBV2 to TRBJ2-7; D possibly corresponds to TRBD2 (6 bases). What was sequenced was blood. The TCR sequence derives from a man aged 50-60 years with Graves' hyperthyroidism. CDR3 coding DNA: TGTACCAATCACCGGGGGTACGAGCAGTACTTC. Its protein is CTNHRGYEQYF.